This T cell receptor (beta chain) was profiled in a study of human T cells and chemical hapten exposure. About the study: Among samples, TCR yields varied mainly because of small differences in pooled library volume.

Single cDNA molecules in the library carried unique molecular identifiers attached during preparation. As handled by the study authors: A per-sample median of roughly 96,000 TCRs was observed, with a range of roughly 20,000 to 750,000. TCRdb reanalysed the RACE reads using MiXCR and keeps one entry per CDR3 protein. It is TCRdb's table, rather than the study itself, that gives the V and J calls and clone size. The data show about 71,000 distinct CDR3 sequences, with about 9.4% seen just once and around 3.3% held by the top ten. The table lists this clonotype with a few counts. Described time point: patch test 1, 2 weeks after DPC sensitization. As to treatment: therapeutic diphenylcyclopropenone sensitization with weekly scalp DPC. Phlebotomy was performed prior to application of every patch test. V lost 3 bases and J lost 2; bases outside the gene matches: 4. The CDR3 extends over 15 amino acids. Per germline, CDR1 ENHRY and CDR2 SYGVKD.

This sample comprised whole blood, obtained in connection with sensitization to the hapten diphenylcyclopropenone (DPC). This chain joins TRBV10-3 and TRBJ2-3, with 8 positions matching TRBD2. The origin of this receptor is a woman aged 35 to 49 with alopecia areata. Some clones in this sample may be carry-over from other donors' samples. The CDR3 sequence: CAISDSGKVTDTQYF. CDR3 nucleotides: TGTGCCATCAGTGATAGCGGGAAGGTCACAGATACGCAGTATTTT.